One sample yielded the 27 T cell receptor beta chains listed below, sequenced in a study of metastatic and nonmetastatic thyroid tumors. Using MiXCR, TCRdb re-called clones from the PCR reads. The sample holds some 23,000 clones, roughly 20% seen once. There were no patients who had received any treatment before thyroid surgery. Sequenced: adjacent normal tissue. The source of these receptors is a female donor with papillary thyroid cancer or a benign thyroid nodule (not recorded which). Some clones in this sample may be carry-over from other donors' samples.

This clone was found many times. The chain has TRBV30 and TRBJ1-1; D gene uncertain. This CDR3 has 15 amino acids. Looked up from germline, CDR1 is GTSNPN and CDR2 is SVGIG (reference sequence). Trimming stripped 0 bases from V and 11 bases from J, with 22 bases between. CDR3 protein: CAWSVLAAGMSRAFF. The CDR3 nucleotides are TGTGCCTGGAGTGTACTCGCGGCGGGGATGTCTAGGGCTTTCTTT.

This clone was seen many times. V usage is TRBV5-5 and J usage is TRBJ1-2; D is unresolved. The germline V gene encodes CDR1 SGHKS and CDR2 YYEKEE (reference sequence). The CDR3 is made up of 12 amino acids. V lost 5 bases, J lost 1 base, and 6 bases lay in between. This CDR3 is CASRSNNYGYTF. The CDR3 DNA sequence: TGTGCCAGCAGGAGTAATAACTATGGCTACACCTTC.

At least ten counts were recorded for this clone. The gene calls are TRBV25-1 and TRBJ2-2; D might be TRBD2 (5 bases). This CDR3 comprises 17 residues. V dropped 4 bases and J dropped 9 bases, with 24 bases sitting between them. In germline, CDR1 is MGHDK, CDR2 SYGVNS. CDR3 DNA: TGTGCCAGCAGTGGATCTGAGGGAGTAGCAGTTCGGCGGGAGCTGTTTTTT. The encoded protein is CASSGSEGVAVRRELFF.

The chain employs TRBV6-2 or TRBV6-3 and TRBJ1-1; 7 bases are shared with TRBD1. CDR1 and CDR2 (germline): MNHEY, SVGEGT. V lost 0 bases to trimming and J lost 4 bases; unmatched junction nucleotides: 11. The CDR3 sequence is 17 residues long. CDR3 nucleotides: TGTGCCAGCAGTTACTCATATAGAATGACAGGGTGCACTGAAGCTTTCTTT. It is translated as CASSYSYRMTGCTEAFF.

This clone was counted many times. This chain's CDR3 is CASSLSSRGGYTF. The CDR3 nucleotides are TGTGCCAGCAGTTTATCTTCCAGGGGAGGCTACACCTTC. The chain uses TRBV28 and TRBJ1-2, with D perhaps matching TRBD1 (6 bases). Trimming cost V 1 base and J 8 bases, with 11 bases left between them. Looked up from germline, CDR1 is MDHEN and CDR2 is SYDVKM. The CDR3 length is 13 residues.

In the case of this clone: A much larger clone sits a single nucleotide away, making a read error possible. This CDR3 is also generated by other DNA sequences in the sample. This chain links TRBV14 with TRBJ1-2; D perhaps matches TRBD1 (5 bases). In germline, CDR1 is SGHDN, CDR2 FVKESK. The V and J ends lost 5 bases and 11 bases respectively, with 15 bases between them. The CDR3 runs to 12 residues. This CDR3 is CASSVGRDGYTF. The CDR3 DNA reads as TGTGCCAGCAGCGTCGGCAGGGACGGATACACCTTC.

The gene calls are TRBV28 and TRBJ2-1, with 14 bases lining up with TRBD2. Per the germline V gene, CDR1 is MDHEN and CDR2 is SYDVKM. This CDR3 has 20 residues. V shed 5 bases, J shed 2 bases, and the junction held 14 bases outside the gene matches. CDR3 coding DNA: TGTGCCAGCAGTCCAACAACCGGGACTAGCGGGAGTGTCACCTACAATGAGCAGTTCTTC. It specifies CASSPTTGTSGSVTYNEQFF.

This clone came up many times. The chain combines TRBV4-2 with TRBJ2-7; the match to TRBD1 covers 7 bases. CDR3 length: 15 residues. Germline loops: CDR1 LGHNA, CDR2 YNFKEQ. Trimming cost V 1 base and J 5 bases; bases outside gene matches: 8. The CDR3 loop reads CASSQVGRGSNEQYF. Here the CDR3 DNA reads TGTGCCAGCAGCCAAGTCGGCAGGGGGTCGAACGAGCAGTACTTC.

This clone was seen only a few times. A read error is possible here, since a much larger clone lies one base away. The chain links TRBV4-2 to TRBJ1-4; 7 nucleotides line up with TRBD1. CDR1 LGHNA and CDR2 YNFKEQ come from the germline V gene. The CDR3 consists of 15 residues. DNA of the CDR3: TGTGCCAGCAGCCGCCGACAGGGAGATGGGGAAAAACTGGTTTTT. It translates to CASSRRQGDGEKLVF.

This clone was seen a few times. The rearrangement uses TRBV6-1 and TRBJ1-1, with D unclear. The CDR3 spans 14 residues. Germline loops: CDR1 MNHNS, CDR2 SASEGT. V was pared by 3 bases and J by 5 bases, with 13 bases between. The CDR3 is CASSEREGITEAFF. The CDR3 nucleotides read TGTGCCAGCAGTGAGAGGGAAGGGATTACTGAAGCTTTCTTT.

The chain recombines TRBV19 with TRBJ1-1; 9 bases map to TRBD1. Germline V gives CDR1 LNHDA, CDR2 SQIVND (reference sequence). The CDR3 is 17 residues long. V lost 4 bases to trimming and J lost 0 bases; unmatched junction nucleotides: 9. The CDR3 region has the DNA TGTGCCAGTAGTAAGTTGGGACAGGGTCCCATGAACACTGAAGCTTTCTTT. Translating gives CASSKLGQGPMNTEAFF.

This clone was recorded at least ten times. The chain couples TRBV5-1 to TRBJ2-5; tentative D call: TRBD2 (6 bases). This CDR3 has 15 amino acids. Between the trimmed V and J ends, which lost 0 bases and 5 bases, there was a span of 14 bases. Germline CDR1 is SGHRS and CDR2 is YFSETQ. The CDR3 region has the DNA TGCGCCAGCAGCTTGGCCGTAGGAGGGATGGAGACCCAGTACTTC. This codes for CASSLAVGGMETQYF.

This clone was seen at least ten times. The chain recombines TRBV19 with TRBJ1-3; no clear D. V lost 9 bases and J lost 4, with 19 bases in between. Germline values: CDR1 LNHDA, CDR2 SQIVND (reference sequence). The CDR3 spans 15 residues. The CDR3 coding sequence is TGTGCCAGCAGTGGCAGCCCGGGCGGAGGAAACACCATATATTTT. It translates to CASSGSPGGGNTIYF.

In its sample, this clone was seen many times. The rearrangement uses TRBV7-8 and TRBJ1-1, with unresolved D. In germline, CDR1 is SGHVS, CDR2 FQNEAQ. The V gene lost 0 bases and the J gene lost 8 bases, with 10 bases spanning the gap. The CDR3 has 13 residues. CDR3 residues: CASSLAGSAEAFF. The CDR3 DNA sequence: TGTGCCAGCAGCTTAGCGGGGTCGGCGGAAGCTTTCTTT.

Details on this clone: One end of the junction does not line up with germline, which may come from a read error. The DNA of the CDR3 is TGTCCCAGCAGCTTAATGGGCCTAGCGTCGAACACAGATACGCAGTCTTTT. Amino acids: CPSSLMGLASNTDTQSF. The chain combines TRBV11-2 with TRBJ2-3, with D perhaps matching TRBD2 (6 bases). The germline V gene has CDR1 SGHAT and CDR2 FQNNGV. This CDR3 has 17 amino acids.

Comments on this clone: The junction departs from germline at one end; a sequencing error may be responsible. Other DNA sequences in this specimen translate into the identical CDR3. The chain links TRBV11-3 to TRBJ2-2, with a possible D match to TRBD2 (6 bases). This CDR3 contains 15 residues. Per germline, CDR1 SGHNT and CDR2 YENEEA. CDR3 DNA sequence: TGTGCCAGCAGTCATCGAATGGGAGGCACCGGCGAGCTTTTTTTT. Translating gives CASSHRMGGTGELFF.

This clone is medium-sized. Here the CDR3 reads CATSDLGRGHNEQFF. CDR3 DNA: TGTGCCACCAGTGATTTAGGCAGGGGACACAATGAGCAGTTCTTC. This rearrangement joins TRBV24-1 to TRBJ2-1, with D tentatively TRBD1 (6 bases). This CDR3 has 15 residues. V dropped 1 base and J dropped 5 bases, with 11 bases sitting between them. Germline CDR1 is KGHDR and CDR2 is SFDVKD.

This clone was detected many times. The chain recombines TRBV11-3 with TRBJ2-5, with TRBD2 matching over 7 bases. The V segment lost 0 bases and the J segment 7 bases; nucleotides outside the gene matches: 8. The CDR3 length is 15 residues. In germline, CDR1 is SGHNT, CDR2 YENEEA. The CDR3 sequence is CASSLDGREMGTQYF. As DNA, the CDR3 is TGTGCCAGCAGCTTAGATGGGCGGGAGATGGGGACCCAGTACTTC.

Points on this clone: A read error may produce the germline difference seen at one junction end. The chain combines TRBV6-1 with TRBJ1-5, with D uncertain. CDR1 and CDR2 from the germline V gene are MNHNS and SASEGT. The CDR3 extends over 16 amino acids. The CDR3 is CASSPPGKGGNKPQHF. DNA of the CDR3: TGTGCCAGCAGCCCCCCAGGAAAGGGAGGCAATAAGCCCCAGCATTTT.

In its sample, this clone was seen many times. The chain joins TRBV3-1 to TRBJ1-1, with no clear D. The V and J ends lost 4 bases and 4 bases respectively, with 13 bases between them. CDR3 length: 14 residues. CDR1 LGHDT and CDR2 YNNKEL come from the germline V gene (reference sequence). For the CDR3, the DNA is TGTGCCAGCAGCCCGGCCCACGGAGGCACTGAAGCTTTCTTT. Protein sequence: CASSPAHGGTEAFF.

This clone was seen repeatedly, ten times or more. CDR3 residues: CSVDRAMNTEAFF. DNA for the CDR3: TGCAGCGTGGACAGGGCCATGAACACTGAAGCTTTCTTT. The gene calls are TRBV29-1 and TRBJ1-1; 8 bases align to TRBD1. Per germline, CDR1 SQVTM and CDR2 ANQGSEA. This CDR3 is built from 13 residues. Unmatched junction bases numbered 3, after V lost 6 bases and J lost 0 bases.

This clone was picked up a small number of times. This chain links TRBV19 with TRBJ2-2, with unresolved D. The V end was cut by 7 bases, the J end by 6 bases, with 9 bases between. The CDR3 loop spans 12 amino acids. CDR1 LNHDA and CDR2 SQIVND come from the germline V gene (reference sequence). Here the CDR3 reads CASMGTSGELFF. The DNA of the CDR3 is TGTGCCAGTATGGGTACGTCCGGGGAGCTGTTTTTT. The full variable domain, its missing parts supplied by reference TRBV19 and TRBJ2-2, is DGGITQSPKYLFRKEGQNVTLSCEQNLNHDAMYWYRQDPGQGLRLIYYSQIVNDFQKGDIAEGYSVSREKKESFPLTVTSAQKNPTAFYLCASMGTSGELFFGEGSRLTVL.

In this sample, this clone turned up many times. J is TRBJ2-7 and V is TRBV20-1; 13 bases agree with TRBD2. Germline V gene sequence: CDR1 DFQATT, CDR2 SNEGSKA (reference sequence). V shed 3 bases, J shed 12 bases, and the junction held 11 bases outside the gene matches. The CDR3 spans 14 residues. In DNA form, the CDR3 reads TGCAGTGCTAGTTTGGGGACTAGCGGGGATCCCGGGTACTTC. Amino acid sequence: CSASLGTSGDPGYF.

This clone was counted at least ten times. The J gene is TRBJ1-1, the V gene TRBV7-2, with a possible D match to TRBD1 (6 bases). From germline, CDR1 is SGHTA and CDR2 FQGNSA. V was trimmed by 3 bases and J by 1 base, leaving 9 bases between them. CDR3 length: 14 residues. The CDR3 coding sequence is TGTGCCAGCAGCTTTGGACAGCCGAACACTGAAGCTTTCTTT. Translation: CASSFGQPNTEAFF.

This clone was seen repeatedly, ten times or more. The J gene is TRBJ1-5, the V gene TRBV2, with 7 bases identical to TRBD1. The V gene's germline CDR1 is SNHLY and CDR2 FYNNEI. The trim removed 5 bases at V and 3 bases at J, leaving 4 bases unmatched. The CDR3 runs 14 residues. As DNA, the CDR3 is TGTGCCAGCAGTCAGGACAGGTTCAATCAGCCCCAGCATTTT. Translated: CASSQDRFNQPQHF.

This clone was picked up many times. The rearrangement joins TRBV30 to TRBJ2-1; tentatively, D is TRBD2 (5 bases). Germline lookup yields CDR1 GTSNPN and CDR2 SVGIG (reference sequence). This CDR3 spans 15 amino acids. With 3 bases removed from V and 0 bases from J, the gap between germline ends came to 12 bases. CDR3 nucleotide sequence: TGTGCCTGGAGCCTCGGGATCCTCTCCTACAATGAGCAGTTCTTC. Translated: CAWSLGILSYNEQFF. Using reference TRBV30 and TRBJ2-1 for the parts outside the CDR3, the full variable domain is SQTIHQWPATLVQPVGSPLSLECTVEGTSNPNLYWYRQAAGRGLQLLFYSVGIGQISSEVPQNLSASRPQDRQFILSSKKLLLSDSGFYLCAWSLGILSYNEQFFGPGTRLTVL.

In this sample, this clone turned up many times. The chain uses TRBV20-1 and TRBJ2-4, with D perhaps being TRBD1 or TRBD2 (6 bases each). Germline loops: CDR1 DFQATT, CDR2 SNEGSKA (reference sequence). Trimming shortened V by 2 bases and J by 1 base, and 21 bases separated the two germline ends. The CDR3 extends over 18 amino acids. The CDR3 nucleotides read TGCAGTGCTAGAACGATGCAGGGGTGGGGGGCGGCCAAAAACATTCAGTACTTC. This sequence encodes CSARTMQGWGAAKNIQYF.